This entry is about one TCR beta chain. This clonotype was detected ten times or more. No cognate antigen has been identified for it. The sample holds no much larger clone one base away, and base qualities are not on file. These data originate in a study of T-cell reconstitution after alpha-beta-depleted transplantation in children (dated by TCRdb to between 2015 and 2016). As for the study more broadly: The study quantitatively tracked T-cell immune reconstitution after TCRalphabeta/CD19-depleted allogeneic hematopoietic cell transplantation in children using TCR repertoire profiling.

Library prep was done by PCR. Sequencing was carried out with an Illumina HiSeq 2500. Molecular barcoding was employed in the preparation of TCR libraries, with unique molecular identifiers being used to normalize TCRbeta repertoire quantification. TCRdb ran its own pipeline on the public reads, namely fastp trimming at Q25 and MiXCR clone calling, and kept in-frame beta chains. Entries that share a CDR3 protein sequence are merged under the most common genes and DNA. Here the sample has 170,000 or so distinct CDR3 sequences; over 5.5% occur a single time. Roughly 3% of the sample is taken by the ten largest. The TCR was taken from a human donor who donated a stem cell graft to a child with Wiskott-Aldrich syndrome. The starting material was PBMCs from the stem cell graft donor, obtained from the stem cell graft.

The CDR3 sequence is CASTSGALSYEQYF. The DNA is as follows: TGTGCCAGCACATCTGGGGCACTCTCCTACGAGCAGTACTTC. This chain is built from TRBV12-3 or TRBV12-4 and TRBJ2-7; tentative D gene TRBD1, with 5 bases matching. V is reduced by 7 bases and J by 0 bases, leaving a spacing of 13 bases between them. Counted from cysteine to phenylalanine, this CDR3 has 14 amino acids. Just CDR3 DNA is preserved here, 42 bases in frame from base 1.